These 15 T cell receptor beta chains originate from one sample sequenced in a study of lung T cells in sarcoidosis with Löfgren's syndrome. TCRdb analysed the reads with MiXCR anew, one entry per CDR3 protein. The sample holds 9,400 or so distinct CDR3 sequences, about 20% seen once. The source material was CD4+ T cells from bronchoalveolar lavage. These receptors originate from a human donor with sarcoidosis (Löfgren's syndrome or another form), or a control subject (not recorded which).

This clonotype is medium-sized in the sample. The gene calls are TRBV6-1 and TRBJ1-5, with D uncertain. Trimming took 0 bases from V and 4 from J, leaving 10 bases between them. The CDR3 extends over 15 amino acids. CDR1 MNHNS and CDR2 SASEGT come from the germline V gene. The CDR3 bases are TGTGCCAGCAGTGAAGCGGCCAATATGAATCAGCCCCAGCATTTT. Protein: CASSEAANMNQPQHF.

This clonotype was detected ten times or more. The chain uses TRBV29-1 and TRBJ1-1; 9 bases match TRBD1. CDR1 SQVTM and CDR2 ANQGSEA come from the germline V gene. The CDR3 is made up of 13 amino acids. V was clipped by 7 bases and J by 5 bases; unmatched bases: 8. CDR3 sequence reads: CSGFLTGGTEAFF. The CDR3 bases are TGCAGCGGATTCTTGACAGGGGGGACTGAAGCTTTCTTT.

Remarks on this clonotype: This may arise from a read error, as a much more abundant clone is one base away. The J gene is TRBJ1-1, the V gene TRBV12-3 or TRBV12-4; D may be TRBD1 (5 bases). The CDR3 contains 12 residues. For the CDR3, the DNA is TGTGCCAGCAGTTTATTTGGGGACCCAGCTTCCTTT. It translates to CASSLFGDPASF.

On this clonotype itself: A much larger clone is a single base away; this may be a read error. The CDR3 DNA follows: TGCGCCAGCAGCTTGAGCCCAGTAGACATTCAGTACTTC. The encoded protein is CASSLSPVDIQYF. The J gene is TRBJ2-4, the V gene TRBV5-1; no reliable D call. Germline V gives CDR1 SGHRS, CDR2 YFSETQ. CDR3 length equals 13 residues. V gave up 1 base and J gave up 8 bases, with 10 bases separating them.

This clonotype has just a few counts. The CDR3 nucleotides are TGCAGCTTCTCAGACGGTGGGAATTCACCCCTCCACTTT. Its protein product is CSFSDGGNSPLHF. The chain recombines TRBV29-1 with TRBJ1-6; D call uncertain. Germline-derived CDR1 and CDR2 are SQVTM and ANQGSEA. The CDR3 contains 13 residues. V was shortened by 8 bases and J by 7 bases, with 15 bases between the two germline ends.

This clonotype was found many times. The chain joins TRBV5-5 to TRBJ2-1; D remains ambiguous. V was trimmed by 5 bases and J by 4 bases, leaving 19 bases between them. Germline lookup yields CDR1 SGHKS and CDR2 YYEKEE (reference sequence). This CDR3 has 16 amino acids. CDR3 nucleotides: TGTGCCAGCAGTTCAATGGCGTGGGTCAATTACAATGAGCAGTTCTTC. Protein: CASSSMAWVNYNEQFF.

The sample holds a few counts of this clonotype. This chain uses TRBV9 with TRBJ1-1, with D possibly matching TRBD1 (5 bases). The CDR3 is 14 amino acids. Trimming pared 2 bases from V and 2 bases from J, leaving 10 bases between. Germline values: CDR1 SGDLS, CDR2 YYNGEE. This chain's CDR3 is CASSVTGGNTEAFF. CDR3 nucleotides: TGTGCCAGCAGCGTGACGGGGGGAAACACTGAAGCTTTCTTT.

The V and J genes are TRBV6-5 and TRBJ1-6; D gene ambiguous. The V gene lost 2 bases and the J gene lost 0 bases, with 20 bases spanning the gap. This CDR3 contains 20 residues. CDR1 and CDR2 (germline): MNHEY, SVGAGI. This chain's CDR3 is CASSYQTGPSSFSYNSPLHF. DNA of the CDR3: TGTGCCAGCAGTTACCAGACCGGACCCTCAAGTTTCTCCTATAATTCACCCCTCCACTTT.

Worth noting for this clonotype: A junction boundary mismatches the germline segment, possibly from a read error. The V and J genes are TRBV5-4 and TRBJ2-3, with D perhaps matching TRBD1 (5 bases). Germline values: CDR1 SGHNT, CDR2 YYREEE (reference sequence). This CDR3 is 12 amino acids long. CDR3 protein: CANSAQADTQYF. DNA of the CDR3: TGTGCCAACAGCGCACAGGCAGATACGCAGTATTTT.

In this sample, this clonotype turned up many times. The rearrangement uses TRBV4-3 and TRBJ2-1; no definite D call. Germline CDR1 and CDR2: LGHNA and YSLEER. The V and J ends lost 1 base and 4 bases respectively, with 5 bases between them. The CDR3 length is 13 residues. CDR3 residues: CASSQGAYNEQFF. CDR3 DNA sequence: TGCGCCAGCAGCCAAGGAGCATACAATGAGCAGTTCTTC.

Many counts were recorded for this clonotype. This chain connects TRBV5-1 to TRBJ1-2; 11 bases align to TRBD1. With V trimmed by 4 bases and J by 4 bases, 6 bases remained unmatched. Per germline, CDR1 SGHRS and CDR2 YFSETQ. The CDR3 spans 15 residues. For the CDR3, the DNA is TGCGCCAGCAGCCGCGGGACAGGGGGTGGCTATGGCTACACCTTC. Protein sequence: CASSRGTGGGYGYTF. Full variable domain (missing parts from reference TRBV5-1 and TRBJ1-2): KAGVTQTPRYLIKTRGQQVTLSCSPISGHRSVSWYQQTPGQGLQFLFEYFSETQRNKGNFPGRFSGRQFSNSRSEMNVSTLELGDSALYLCASSRGTGGGYGYTFGSGTRLTVV.

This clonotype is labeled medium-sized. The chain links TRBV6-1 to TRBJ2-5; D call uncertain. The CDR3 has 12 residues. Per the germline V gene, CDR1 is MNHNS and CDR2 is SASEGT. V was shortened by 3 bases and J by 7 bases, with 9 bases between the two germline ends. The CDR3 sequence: CASSEGTGTQYF. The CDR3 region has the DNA TGTGCCAGCAGTGAGGGCACTGGGACCCAGTACTTC.

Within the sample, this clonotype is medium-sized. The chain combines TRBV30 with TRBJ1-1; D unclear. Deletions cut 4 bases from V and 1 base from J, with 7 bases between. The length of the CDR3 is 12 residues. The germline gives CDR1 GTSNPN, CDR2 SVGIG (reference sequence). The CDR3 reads CAWTLGNTEAFF. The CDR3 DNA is TGTGCCTGGACGTTGGGGAACACTGAAGCTTTCTTT. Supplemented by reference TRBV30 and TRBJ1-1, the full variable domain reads SQTIHQWPATLVQPVGSPLSLECTVEGTSNPNLYWYRQAAGRGLQLLFYSVGIGQISSEVPQNLSASRPQDRQFILSSKKLLLSDSGFYLCAWTLGNTEAFFGQGTRLTVV.

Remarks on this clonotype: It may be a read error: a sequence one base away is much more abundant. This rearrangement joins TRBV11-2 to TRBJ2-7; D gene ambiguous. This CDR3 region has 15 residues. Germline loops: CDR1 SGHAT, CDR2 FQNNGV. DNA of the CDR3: TGTGCCAGCAGTACAAAGTCGACCCTCTCCTACGGGCAGTACTTC. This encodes CASSTKSTLSYGQYF.

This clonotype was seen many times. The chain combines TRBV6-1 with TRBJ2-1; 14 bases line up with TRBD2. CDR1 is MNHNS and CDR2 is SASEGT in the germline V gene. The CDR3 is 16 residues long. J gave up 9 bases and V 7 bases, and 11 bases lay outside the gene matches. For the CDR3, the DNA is TGTGCCAGCACCAAACCGGGACTAGCGGGAGATCGTGAGCAGTTCTTC. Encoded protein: CASTKPGLAGDREQFF.